Listed here are 6 T cell receptor beta chains from one sample, sequenced in a study of blood T cell repertoires in COVID-19. Some clones are missing from TCRdb's copy, which holds only in-frame ones; the method was immunoSEQ multiplex PCR. The sample includes around 65,000 clones, 80% to 85% of them seen just once. Sequences were obtained from peripheral blood. The receptors were gathered from a human donor in a cohort sampled during active COVID-19.

The chain has TRBV12-3 or TRBV12-4 and TRBJ1-1; D gene ambiguous. CDR3 length: 12 residues. Between the trimmed V and J ends, which lost 1 base and 11 bases, there was a span of 11 bases. The CDR3 here is CASSLGVVRAFF. In DNA, the CDR3 is TGTGCCAGCAGTTTAGGAGTCGTCCGGGCTTTCTTT.

This clone was detected a few times. This chain connects TRBV13 to TRBJ1-3; 8 positions match TRBD1. V gave up 3 bases and J gave up 1 base; unmatched junction bases: 11. Germline CDR1 PRHDT, CDR2 FYEKMQ (reference sequence). This CDR3 is 18 amino acids long. The CDR3 loop reads CASSFRGRSHTSGNTIYF. The CDR3 coding sequence is TGTGCCAGCAGCTTCAGGGGGCGCTCTCATACGTCTGGAAACACCATATATTTT.

V usage is TRBV28 and J usage is TRBJ1-2; 7 bases match TRBD1. V dropped 11 bases and J dropped 4; count of bases not matched to a gene: 19. In germline, CDR1 is MDHEN, CDR2 SYDVKM. CDR3 length equals 16 residues. Here the CDR3 reads CASTGVRWQSSYGYTF. Here the CDR3 DNA reads TGTGCCTCCACAGGGGTGCGTTGGCAGTCTAGCTATGGCTACACCTTC.

The CDR3 spells CASSQTGSGNTIYF. The CDR3 DNA reads as TGTGCCAGCTCACAGACAGGGTCTGGAAACACCATATATTTT. This chain links TRBV18 with TRBJ1-3, with 7 positions matching TRBD1. Germline V CDR1 and CDR2: KGHSH, LQKENI. The CDR3 spans 14 residues. The trim removed 4 bases at V and 1 base at J, leaving 1 base unmatched.

The chain carries TRBV11-2 and TRBJ1-2, with 8 bases aligning to TRBD1. Trimming at V came to 5 bases and at J to 3 bases, leaving 8 bases not matched to a gene. The CDR3 covers 15 residues. The germline CDR1 and CDR2 sequences are SGHAT and FQNNGV. CDR3 residues: CASSPLDRVYYGYTF. CDR3 nucleotides: TGTGCCAGCAGCCCGCTGGACAGGGTTTACTATGGCTACACCTTC.

The V call is TRBV5-1, the J call TRBJ2-2; TRBD2 agrees at 8 bases. The germline V gene encodes CDR1 SGHRS and CDR2 YFSETQ. V was clipped by 7 bases and J by 7 bases; unmatched bases: 9. This CDR3 is 14 amino acids long. The CDR3 DNA follows: TGCGCCAGCTACCCCGGACTAGCCGACGGGGAGCTGTTTTTT. Its translation: CASYPGLADGELFF.